This TCR beta chain was identified during a study of cytomegalovirus exposure and HLA in healthy donors. Remarks on this clone: Its antigen is still unknown.

The study ran its PCR with 60 Vbeta and 13 Jbeta primers. Clones were read by immunoSEQ multiplex PCR, and TCRdb kept only the in-frame ones, dropping some. The repertoire has fewer than 200,000 clones, around 77% of them found once; the top ten carry about 2.4%. Points from the study as a whole: The number of N-insertions in an Asian-associated ancestry cluster was reportedly below the approximately 600-donor mean in a later analysis. The authors later found HLA-associated TCR beta chains more clonally expanded than equally common others. In vitro assays verified that a few CMV-associated chains recognized CMV antigens specifically.

Germline V gene sequence: CDR1 SNHLY, CDR2 FYNNEI. With 2 bases clipped from V and 7 bases from J, the junction kept 7 bases outside the gene matches. The CDR3 covers 15 residues. This clonotype was obtained from a man in his sixties in good health and CMV-seronegative. The sequencing input was PBMCs. The chain carries TRBV2 and TRBJ2-1, with 8 bases lining up with TRBD2. Here the CDR3 DNA reads TGTGCCAGCAGTGAACTACATACTAGCGGAAATGAGCAGTTCTTC. Translated, it gives CASSELHTSGNEQFF.